This TCR beta chain was sequenced in a study of control samples from healthy donors and cancer patients (dated by TCRdb to 2020 to 2022). According to the germline V gene (reference sequence), CDR1 reads GTSNPN and CDR2 reads SVGIG. V is cut by 1 base and J by 4 bases, and the space between the germline ends is 5 bases. The cysteine opens and the phenylalanine closes a CDR3 of 12 amino acids. CDR3 DNA is the only sequence kept; it has 36 bases, read in frame from the first base. Concerning this clone: Its specific antigen is unknown. No much larger clone is present one base from it, and per-base qualities are unavailable.

Library creation used the immunoSEQ multiplex PCR assay. Drawn from immuneACCESS, this table holds only the in-frame rearrangements with V and J called that TCRdb kept. Clones are partly lost; checked studies trace under half to an unresolved V gene and leave the rest unexplained. The sample includes 70,000 to 75,000 clones, with around 92% observed a single time. The leading ten clones occupy around 20% of the sample. The sequence was collected from a man in his sixties with lung cancer. What was sequenced was PBMCs. The chain is assembled from TRBV30 and TRBJ1-5; there is no confident call for the D gene. The bases read TGTGCCTGGAGTGGGGAAAATCAGCCCCAGCATTTT. Its translation is CAWSGENQPQHF.